These 14 T cell receptor beta chains share one sample of origin, sequenced in a study of CD8+ T cells in alopecia areata (dated by TCRdb to about 2018). Receptors were amplified or captured by the immunoSEQ multiplex PCR assay. For TCR sequencing, RNA was extracted from every sample and reverse transcribed into cDNA to serve as template. Entries here come from immuneACCESS through TCRdb and include only in-frame sequences with V and J called. Some clones fail to appear in such tables; in the studies checked, an unresolved V gene covers under half of the shortfall, and the cause of the remainder is unknown. The sample table holds 150,000 or so clones, of which around 47% were seen once. The top ten hold approximately 6.8% of the sample. The sequenced material came from CD4+ T cells sorted from blood. These receptors were collected from a human donor with alopecia areata.

The CDR3, as DNA: TGCAGCGGGGGGGAGGGACCCCCCTACAATGAGCAGTTCTTC. Its protein product is CSGGEGPPYNEQFF. The chain is built from TRBV29-1 and TRBJ2-1; 7 bases align to TRBD2. V lost 7 bases to trimming and J lost 2 bases; unmatched junction nucleotides: 8. Germline CDR1 SQVTM, CDR2 ANQGSEA. This CDR3 comprises 14 residues.

The CDR3 DNA is TGTGCCAGTAGCCCCGGGACGGTCGGCATCGGGGAGCTGTTTTTT. Protein sequence: CASSPGTVGIGELFF. The chain combines TRBV19 with TRBJ2-2; D might be TRBD1 or TRBD2, each matching 5 bases. Germline V gene sequence: CDR1 LNHDA, CDR2 SQIVND (reference sequence). The CDR3 contains 15 residues. The V end was cut by 6 bases, the J end by 7 bases, with 18 bases between. The entire variable domain, with the rest obtained from reference TRBV19 and TRBJ2-2, is as follows: DGGITQSPKYLFRKEGQNVTLSCEQNLNHDAMYWYRQDPGQGLRLIYYSQIVNDFQKGDIAEGYSVSREKKESFPLTVTSAQKNPTAFYLCASSPGTVGIGELFFGEGSRLTVL.

This chain connects TRBV29-1 to TRBJ1-3; D is unresolved. Germline CDR1 and CDR2: SQVTM and ANQGSEA. Trimming took off 6 bases at V and 1 base at J, with 19 bases between the two ends. The CDR3 is made up of 16 amino acids. The CDR3 coding sequence is TGCAGCGTCAGGAGTGGAGTCAGCGGATCTGGAAACACCATATATTTT. This gives the protein CSVRSGVSGSGNTIYF.

The chain carries TRBV28 and TRBJ2-7; D not certain. Trimming cost V 10 bases and J 3 bases, with 7 bases left between them. The CDR3 length is 10 residues. Per germline, CDR1 MDHEN and CDR2 SYDVKM. CDR3 bases: TGTGCCACTATGAACTACGAGCAGTACTTC. Amino acid sequence: CATMNYEQYF.

There are a few counts of this clone. The V and J genes are TRBV7-8 and TRBJ1-2; no reliable D call. Germline-derived CDR1 and CDR2 are SGHVS and FQNEAQ. V was trimmed by 1 base and J by 4 bases, leaving 10 bases between them. This CDR3 is 14 amino acids long. CDR3 nucleotide sequence: TGTGCCAGCAGCTTAGAACTTACCGTCTATGGCTACACCTTC. Its protein product is CASSLELTVYGYTF.

The chain links TRBV30 to TRBJ1-1; D ambiguous. This CDR3 has 12 amino acids. Per the germline V gene, CDR1 is GTSNPN and CDR2 is SVGIG (reference sequence). The V end was cut by 3 bases, the J end by 0 bases, with 5 bases between. Here the CDR3 DNA reads TGTGCCTGGAGCCCAATGAACACTGAAGCTTTCTTT. Its translation is CAWSPMNTEAFF.

This chain links TRBV6-5 with TRBJ2-5; no definite D call. This CDR3 has 11 residues. Deletions cut 5 bases from V and 7 bases from J, with 8 bases between. Germline V lookup: CDR1 MNHEY, CDR2 SVGAGI. CDR3 amino acids: CASSEVGTQYF. The CDR3 DNA follows: TGTGCCAGCAGTGAAGTGGGGACCCAGTACTTC.

The sample holds a few counts of this clone. The rearrangement joins TRBV18 to TRBJ2-5; TRBD1 is a possible D gene (5 bases). Trimming removed 6 bases at V and 4 bases at J, with 12 bases between. This CDR3 contains 13 residues. Germline V gene sequence: CDR1 KGHSH, CDR2 LQKENI. CDR3 DNA sequence: TGTGCCAGCTCTACAGGTGCGACAGAGACCCAGTACTTC. This encodes CASSTGATETQYF.

The sample holds a few counts of this clone. The chain uses TRBV6-4 and TRBJ2-3; the D gene is possibly TRBD1 (6 bases). This CDR3 is 14 amino acids long. CDR1 is MRHNA, CDR2 SNTAGT, per germline. V was trimmed by 8 bases and J by 4 bases, leaving 16 bases between them. CDR3 amino acids: CASPDEGVADTQYF. The DNA for the CDR3 is TGTGCCAGCCCCGACGAGGGGGTGGCAGATACGCAGTATTTT.

The chain links TRBV29-1 to TRBJ1-2, with D perhaps TRBD1 (5 bases). The germline V gene has CDR1 SQVTM and CDR2 ANQGSEA. This CDR3 region has 14 residues. V gave up 4 bases and J gave up 1 base, with 13 bases separating them. In DNA form, the CDR3 reads TGCAGCGTTGGCGGGCAGGGAGGTAACTATGGCTACACCTTC. This codes for CSVGGQGGNYGYTF.

This clone was detected only a few times. This chain joins TRBV7-9 and TRBJ2-4; perhaps TRBD2 as D (5 bases). CDR1 and CDR2 from the germline V gene are SEHNR and FQNEAQ (reference sequence). Trimming left V 5 bases short and J 9 bases short, with 14 bases between. The CDR3 runs 13 residues. The CDR3: CASSPFGGSIQYF. CDR3 sequence (DNA): TGTGCCAGCAGCCCATTTGGAGGTTCCATTCAGTACTTC.

The rearrangement links TRBV7-8 to TRBJ1-2; D gene ambiguous. Germline CDR1 is SGHVS and CDR2 is FQNEAQ. The CDR3 spans 14 residues. V lost 5 bases, J lost 8 bases, and 18 bases lay in between. This CDR3 is CASSPTPKGRGYTF. CDR3 sequence (DNA): TGTGCCAGCAGCCCAACCCCGAAAGGACGGGGCTACACCTTC.

The V call is TRBV30, the J call TRBJ2-1, with unresolved D. Germline-derived CDR1 and CDR2 are GTSNPN and SVGIG (reference sequence). The CDR3 contains 14 residues. Trimming removed 3 bases from V and 10 bases from J, with 19 bases in between. This CDR3 is CAWRPRSGSGEQFF. In DNA, the CDR3 is TGTGCCTGGAGGCCGAGGTCCGGGTCCGGGGAGCAGTTCTTC.

This clone was recorded a few times. V and J are TRBV5-4 and TRBJ2-3; D tentatively reads TRBD1 or TRBD2 (7 bases each). Trimming pared 4 bases from V and 4 bases from J, leaving 19 bases between. The germline gives CDR1 SGHNT, CDR2 YYREEE (reference sequence). The CDR3 spans 16 residues. The CDR3 spells CASSPPKTGRADTQYF. Written as DNA, the CDR3 is TGTGCCAGCAGCCCTCCCAAGACAGGGAGGGCAGATACGCAGTATTTT.